This is a list of T cell receptor beta chains from one sample in a study of blood T cells in healthy people across ages. TCRdb reprocessed the 5' RACE reads with MiXCR, giving one entry per CDR3 protein. The sample contains 890,000 or so distinct CDR3 sequences, around 62% of which appear only once. Sequenced: blood. The receptors derive from a man aged 30-40 years in good health. The conserved cysteine and the conserved F or W are not part of the CDR3 here. The D gene is left open where the match is weak.

V gene	D gene	J gene	CDR3 protein
TRBV5-1	TRBD2	TRBJ2-1	ASSLAPSGLLVNNEQF
TRBV2	-	TRBJ2-7	ASRGGSFSYEQY
TRBV6-2/TRBV6-3	-	TRBJ2-4	ATEWKRGNIQY
TRBV28	TRBD1	TRBJ2-3	ASSTRRGGEDTQY
TRBV12-3/TRBV12-4	-	TRBJ2-1	ASSDLAYNEQF
TRBV3-1	-	TRBJ1-6	ASSQVTVNSPLH
TRBV6-5	-	TRBJ1-6	ASSYSMLSPLH
TRBV2	-	TRBJ2-1	ASRPSPYNEQF
TRBV12-3/TRBV12-4	TRBD2	TRBJ2-5	ASSAGTSGADIQETQY
TRBV7-2	-	TRBJ2-2	PSSLDFAGEPF
TRBV12-3/TRBV12-4	-	TRBJ1-4	ASRPTRSTNEKLF
TRBV7-7	TRBD1	TRBJ2-1	ASSSGTGHLGEQF
TRBV7-2	-	TRBJ2-1	ASSFYGGYNEQF